The 4 T cell receptor beta chains below all came from one sample that was sequenced in a study of shared clonotypes between healthy human individuals. Assay used: immunoSEQ multiplex PCR; TCRdb lists only in-frame clones, some missing. The sample has fewer than 1.6 million clones; 98% are singletons. The source material was naive CD4+ T cells sorted from blood. Stated subset: CD45RA+ positively selected. The receptors were gathered from a man younger than 40 in good health.

The chain is built from TRBV9 and TRBJ2-3; 10 bases fit TRBD1. Germline assignment: CDR1 SGDLS and CDR2 YYNGEE. The CDR3 covers 13 residues. Unmatched junction bases numbered 5, after V lost 4 bases and J lost 9 bases. The CDR3 sequence: CASSPGTGETQYF. Here the CDR3 DNA reads TGTGCCAGCAGCCCCGGGACAGGGGAAACGCAGTATTTT. Full variable domain (remainder filled in from reference TRBV9 and TRBJ2-3): DSGVTQTPKHLITATGQRVTLRCSPRSGDLSVYWYQQSLDQGLQFLIQYYNGEERAKGNILERFSAQQFPDLHSELNLSSLELGDSALYFCASSPGTGETQYFGPGTRLTVL.

V gene TRBV28 combines with J gene TRBJ2-7, with 12 bases aligning to TRBD2. The CDR3 loop spans 17 amino acids. Germline CDR1 and CDR2: MDHEN and SYDVKM. J gave up 2 bases and V 5 bases, and 10 bases lay outside the gene matches. CDR3 in amino acids: CASSPVTSGSWAYEQYF. The CDR3 nucleotides are TGTGCCAGCAGTCCCGTGACTAGCGGGAGTTGGGCCTACGAGCAGTACTTC.

The chain uses TRBV6-5 and TRBJ1-1; D remains unclear. Trimming cost V 4 bases and J 4 bases, with 13 bases left between them. Germline V gene sequence: CDR1 MNHEY, CDR2 SVGAGI. The CDR3 totals 14 residues. DNA of the CDR3: TGTGCCAGCAGTTCGGAGGGATGGGGCACTGAAGCTTTCTTT. It codes for CASSSEGWGTEAFF.

V and J are TRBV6-6 and TRBJ2-7, with D maybe TRBD1 (5 bases). The V gene lost 2 bases and the J gene lost 3 bases, with 14 bases spanning the gap. The CDR3 runs 15 residues. Germline-derived CDR1 and CDR2 are MNHNY and SVGAGI (reference sequence). The CDR3 DNA reads TGTGCCAGCAGTTACACACAGGCTACTAACTACGAGCAGTACTTC. This translates into CASSYTQATNYEQYF.